What follows are 6 T cell receptor beta chains derived from one specimen sequenced in a study of shared clonotypes between healthy human individuals. Generated by immunoSEQ multiplex PCR, the TCRdb table keeps only in-frame clones and is missing some. The sample has some 2.4 million clones, 93% seen once. The sample consisted of naive CD4+ T cells from PBMCs. The subset is: CD45RA+ positively selected. Receptors were obtained from a man aged 18-30 years in good health. Some clones in this sample may be carry-over from other donors' samples.

This sequence joins TRBV19 and TRBJ1-1, with no clear D. This CDR3 has 12 amino acids. Looked up from germline, CDR1 is LNHDA and CDR2 is SQIVND (reference sequence). V was trimmed by 9 bases and J by 1 base, leaving 9 bases between them. The CDR3 sequence: CASEDPNTEAFF. CDR3 nucleotide sequence: TGTGCCAGCGAGGACCCGAACACTGAAGCTTTCTTT.

The rearrangement links TRBV14 to TRBJ2-5; TRBD1 or TRBD2 may be the D gene (5 bases each). Germline CDR1 reads SGHDN; CDR2 reads FVKESK. The CDR3 spans 15 residues. Trimming took off 3 bases at V and 3 bases at J, with 14 bases between the two ends. The CDR3 region is CASSHLGVGEETQYF. The CDR3 region has the DNA TGTGCCAGCAGCCATTTAGGGGTCGGGGAAGAGACCCAGTACTTC.

This clone was seen a single time. The chain recombines TRBV27 with TRBJ1-2; 8 nucleotides agree with TRBD1. The length of the CDR3 is 15 residues. From germline, CDR1 is MNHEY and CDR2 SMNVEV (reference sequence). Unmatched junction bases numbered 10, after V lost 6 bases and J lost 4 bases. The CDR3 protein is CASSPQGALSYGYTF. The CDR3 DNA sequence: TGTGCCAGCAGCCCTCAGGGGGCGTTGAGCTATGGCTACACCTTC.

V and J are TRBV7-8 and TRBJ2-3; D may be TRBD2 (5 bases). Trimming took off 0 bases at V and 4 bases at J, with 14 bases between the two ends. CDR3 length: 16 residues. Germline V gene sequence: CDR1 SGHVS, CDR2 FQNEAQ. This CDR3 is CASSLARFLAADTQYF. The CDR3 nucleotides read TGTGCCAGCAGCTTAGCGCGTTTTCTAGCTGCAGATACGCAGTATTTT.

This clone has a single count. V is TRBV5-1 and J is TRBJ1-4; 9 nucleotides agree with TRBD1. The trim removed 4 bases at V and 5 bases at J, leaving 15 bases unmatched. The CDR3 totals 18 residues. The V gene's germline CDR1 is SGHRS and CDR2 YFSETQ. For the CDR3, the DNA is TGCGCCAGCAGCCCTGGGGGGACAGGGTGGTCCGGAAATGAAAAACTGTTTTTT. Its translation is CASSPGGTGWSGNEKLFF. Full variable domain (remainder filled in from reference TRBV5-1 and TRBJ1-4): KAGVTQTPRYLIKTRGQQVTLSCSPISGHRSVSWYQQTPGQGLQFLFEYFSETQRNKGNFPGRFSGRQFSNSRSEMNVSTLELGDSALYLCASSPGGTGWSGNEKLFFGSGTQLSVL.

The chain couples TRBV7-9 to TRBJ2-7, with 9 bases aligning to TRBD1. The CDR3 sequence is 14 residues long. V trimming: 5 bases; J trimming: 2 bases; junction bases outside the gene matches: 4. Germline V gives CDR1 SEHNR, CDR2 FQNEAQ (reference sequence). The CDR3 loop reads CASSGQGRTYEQYF. CDR3 DNA: TGTGCCAGCAGCGGACAGGGGAGGACCTACGAGCAGTACTTC.